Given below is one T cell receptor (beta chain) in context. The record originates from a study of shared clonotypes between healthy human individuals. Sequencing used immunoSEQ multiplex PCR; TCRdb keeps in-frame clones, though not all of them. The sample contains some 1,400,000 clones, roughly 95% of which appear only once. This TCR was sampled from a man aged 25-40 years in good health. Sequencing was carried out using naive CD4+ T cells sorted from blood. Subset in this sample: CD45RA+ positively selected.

The CDR3, as DNA: TGTGCCAGCAGCCTCCGTGTTCGGGGGGAGCACACCGGGGAGCTGTTTTTT. It codes for CASSLRVRGEHTGELFF. V is TRBV11-2 and J is TRBJ2-2; 7 bases are shared with TRBD2. Looked up from germline, CDR1 is SGHAT and CDR2 is FQNNGV. The CDR3 totals 17 residues. Trimming cost V 5 bases and J 3 bases; bases outside gene matches: 12.